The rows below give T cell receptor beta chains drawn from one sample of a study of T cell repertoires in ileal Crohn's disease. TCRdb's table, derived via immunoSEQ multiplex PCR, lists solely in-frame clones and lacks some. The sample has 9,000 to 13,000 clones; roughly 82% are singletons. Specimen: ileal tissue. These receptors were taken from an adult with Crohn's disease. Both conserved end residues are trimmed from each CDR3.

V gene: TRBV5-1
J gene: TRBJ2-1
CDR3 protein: ASSLSSGGYNEQF

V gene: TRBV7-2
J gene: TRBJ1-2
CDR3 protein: ASSPIEFPNYGYT

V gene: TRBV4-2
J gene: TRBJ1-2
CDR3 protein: ASAGGVGGYT

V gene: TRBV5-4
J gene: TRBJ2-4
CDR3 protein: ASSPGRAGGPGNIQY

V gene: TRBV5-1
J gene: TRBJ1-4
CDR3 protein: ASSSRVGEKLF

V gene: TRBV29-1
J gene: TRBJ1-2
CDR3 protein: SVTQFDYGYT

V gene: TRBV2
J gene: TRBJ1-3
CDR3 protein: ASSAQAISGNTIY

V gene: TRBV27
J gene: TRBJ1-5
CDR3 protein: ASSAQGPGFGNQPQH

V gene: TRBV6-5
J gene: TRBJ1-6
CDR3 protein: ASTTGNSPLH

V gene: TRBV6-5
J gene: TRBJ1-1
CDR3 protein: ASSYREMNTEAF

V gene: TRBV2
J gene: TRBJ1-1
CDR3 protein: ASSVRSTEAF

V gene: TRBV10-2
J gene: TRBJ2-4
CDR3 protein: ASSDTRGGHWNIQY

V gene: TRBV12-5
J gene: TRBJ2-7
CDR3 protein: ASGSGQGTSYEQY

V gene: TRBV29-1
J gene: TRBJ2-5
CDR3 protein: SVASGGAQETQY

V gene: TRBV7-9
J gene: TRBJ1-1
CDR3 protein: ASSGQGTGNWNTEAF

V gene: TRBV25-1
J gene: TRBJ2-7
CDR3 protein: ASTMAGTGGEY

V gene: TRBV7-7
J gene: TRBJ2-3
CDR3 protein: ASSPGSGGALSTQY

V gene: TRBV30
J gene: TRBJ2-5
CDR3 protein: AWTPGRETQY

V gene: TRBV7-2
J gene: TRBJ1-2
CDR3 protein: ASSPRSAGYNYGYT

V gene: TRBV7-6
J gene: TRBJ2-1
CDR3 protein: ASSSARGVYNEQF

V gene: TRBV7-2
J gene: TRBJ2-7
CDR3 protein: ASSFGSFISYEQY

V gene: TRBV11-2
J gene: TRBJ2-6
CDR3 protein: ASSRVAQGGGANVLT

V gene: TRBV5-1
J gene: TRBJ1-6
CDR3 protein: ASSPSGQGDNSPLH

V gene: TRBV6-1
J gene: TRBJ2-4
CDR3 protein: ASLAMENIQY

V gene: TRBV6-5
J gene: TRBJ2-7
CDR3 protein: ASCVGLYASEQY

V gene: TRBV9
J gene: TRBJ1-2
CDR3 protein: ASSKRERADYGYT